This T cell receptor (beta chain) was recovered during a study of technical replicates of blood from a few donors. Clones were read by immunoSEQ multiplex PCR, and TCRdb kept only the in-frame ones, dropping some. Found here are 75,000 to 100,000 clones, about 95% of them singletons; the top ten hold about 0.35%. Germline values: CDR1 SGHAT, CDR2 FQNNGV. Unmatched junction bases numbered 4, after V lost 5 bases and J lost 2 bases. This CDR3 comprises 15 residues. The TCR sequence derives from a human donor in good health. Specimen: T cells isolated from PBMCs. The chain is built from TRBV11-2 and TRBJ2-1; 9 bases align to TRBD2. The CDR3 nucleotides are TGTGCCAGCAGCCCCGGGACTAGCCCCTACAATGAGCAGTTCTTC. Translated: CASSPGTSPYNEQFF.